This T cell receptor beta chain derives from a study of chemoradiotherapy in HPV16-positive cancers. Remarks on this clone: Its antigen is still unknown.

General observations from the study: For HPV16-positive patients, expanding HPV-responsive T cells associated with longer recurrence-free survival.

Clones were read by immunoSEQ multiplex PCR, and TCRdb kept only the in-frame ones, dropping some. The profile shows around 12,000 clones, approximately 85% of them singletons. The V gene lost 4 bases and the J gene lost 6 bases, with 17 bases spanning the gap. Germline assignment: CDR1 SGHRS and CDR2 YFSETQ. This CDR3 has 14 residues. The chain joins TRBV5-1 to TRBJ2-7; D possibly corresponds to TRBD1 (8 bases). This TCR came from a human donor with HPV-associated anogenital cancer. Collection of the sample occurred from a patient who underwent chemoradiotherapy. In DNA form, the CDR3 reads TGCGCCAGCAGCCCTGGACAGGGCGGGGGCGAGCAGTACTTC. It codes for CASSPGQGGGEQYF.